This T cell receptor (beta chain) originates from a study of blood T cell repertoires in COVID-19. Germline values: CDR1 SEHNR, CDR2 FQNEAQ (reference sequence). The V gene lost 7 bases and the J gene lost 2 bases, with 21 bases spanning the gap. The CDR3 loop spans 16 amino acids. TCRdb's copy holds only in-frame clones and misses some; the assay was immunoSEQ multiplex PCR. Counted here are 200,000 or so clones, 70% to 90% occurring once; the ten biggest clones make up about 3.3%. The sequence was obtained from a man between 60 and 70 years old with acute or convalescent COVID-19. The sample taken for sequencing was peripheral blood. The chain is built from TRBV7-9 and TRBJ2-7; possibly TRBD1 for D (5 bases). The DNA for the CDR3 is TGTGCCAGCACCCCCTCCGGCAGGGCCCCAACCTACGAGCAGTACTTC. The encoded protein is CASTPSGRAPTYEQYF.